This entry features one T cell receptor (beta chain) sequence. What it binds is unknown. Per the germline V gene, CDR1 is SEHNR and CDR2 is FQNEAQ (reference sequence). Losses at the gene ends were 5 bases for V and 6 bases for J; bases not matched to a gene: 16. The CDR3 consists of 17 residues. Arm-PCR of CDR3 regions with iRepertoire HTBI primers generated TCR beta libraries. TCRdb fed the multiplex PCR reads into MiXCR, producing one record per CDR3 protein. The table records 440,000 or so distinct CDR3 sequences, about a sixth of them present only once. The sample belongs to a study of regulatory T cells in long-lasting Graves disease. Study outcomes and limitations: Gene preferences differed: TRBV28, TRBJ1-2, TRBJ2-5 in persistent cases.

Time point meaning: newly diagnosed GD, antithyroid drugs for less than 3 months. After RNA was extracted from PBMCs, the TCR library was made from it. Guidelines of the American Thyroid Association were used to diagnose Graves' disease. Separately, the same data were catalogued under a study of T cells in Graves' hyperthyroidism and ophthalmopathy. As that study records: Those patients with uncontrolled infection, other autoimmune disease, pregnancy or lactation were excluded.

The chain recombines TRBV7-9 with TRBJ2-3, with TRBD2 identical over 8 bases. This TCR was recovered from a woman in her thirties with Graves disease. Sequenced material: peripheral blood mononuclear cells (PBMCs), taken at new diagnosis, from a patient treated with antithyroid drugs. The CDR3 DNA is TGTGCCAGCAGCAGACGCGCAAGGAGAGCGGGAGTCGATACGCAGTATTTT. This codes for CASSRRARRAGVDTQYF.